These 18 T cell receptor beta chains were all obtained from the same sample, sequenced in a study of T cells in Graves' hyperthyroidism and ophthalmopathy. Using RNA transcripts as the source, TCR beta CDR3 regions were amplified. In the first-round RT-PCR of the TCR CDR3, the HTBI primer set was used. Each CDR3 protein is one row after TCRdb ran MiXCR on the multiplex PCR reads. Of about 710,000 distinct CDR3 sequences listed, about 15% were seen once; the top ten hold under 10%. The sequenced sample was blood. The source of these receptors is a man aged 18 to 29 with Graves' hyperthyroidism.

This clonotype turned up a few times. V gene TRBV2 combines with J gene TRBJ1-1; TRBD1 is a possible D gene (6 bases). Trimming left V 8 bases short and J 0 bases short, with 10 bases between. The CDR3 contains 13 residues. Germline CDR1 is SNHLY and CDR2 is FYNNEI. For the CDR3, the DNA is TGTGCCAGCCGACAGGTCATGAACACTGAAGCTTTCTTT. Its protein product is CASRQVMNTEAFF. Supplemented by reference TRBV2 and TRBJ1-1, the full variable domain reads EPEVTQTPSHQVTQMGQEVILRCVPISNHLYFYWYRQILGQKVEFLVSFYNNEISEKSEIFDDQFSVERPDGSNFTLKIRSTKLEDSAMYFCASRQVMNTEAFFGQGTRLTVV.

The table lists this clonotype with many counts. The chain employs TRBV18 and TRBJ2-7, with a weak D call TRBD1 (5 bases). V was trimmed by 3 bases and J by 6 bases, leaving 18 bases between them. Germline V gives CDR1 KGHSH, CDR2 LQKENI. The CDR3 sequence is 15 residues long. The CDR3 DNA reads TGTGCCAGCTCACCGAAAGACAGATCTAGGGGCGAGCAGTACTTC. Translated, it gives CASSPKDRSRGEQYF.

The genes are TRBV15 and TRBJ2-3; D unresolved. The CDR3 totals 16 residues. V was trimmed by 3 bases and J by 3 bases, leaving 16 bases between them. CDR1 is LNHNV, CDR2 YYDKDF, per germline (reference sequence). The CDR3, as DNA: TGTGCCACCAGCAGTGGTTTCCAGGTCGTGACAGATACGCAGTATTTT. Protein product: CATSSGFQVVTDTQYF.

The CDR3 spells CASTLAGVRNEQFF. The CDR3, as DNA: TGTGCTAGCACACTAGCGGGAGTTCGCAATGAGCAGTTCTTC. The chain uses TRBV12-5 and TRBJ2-1; the match to TRBD2 covers 11 bases. Germline trimming cut 9 bases from V and 6 bases from J; bases unmatched to any gene: 7. The CDR3 loop spans 14 amino acids. Germline-derived CDR1 and CDR2 are LGHNT and FRNRAP. The full variable domain, completed using reference TRBV12-5 and TRBJ2-1, is DARVTQTPRHKVTEMGQEVTMRCQPILGHNTVFWYRQTMMQGLELLAYFRNRAPLDDSGMPKDRFSAEMPDATLATLKIQPSEPRDSAVYFCASTLAGVRNEQFFGPGTRLTVL.

V is TRBV6-1 and J is TRBJ1-6; TRBD1 is a possible D gene (5 bases). Trimming took 5 bases from V and 7 from J, leaving 12 bases between them. This CDR3 is built from 14 residues. Germline V CDR1 and CDR2: MNHNS, SASEGT. CDR3: CASSLGDGNSPLHF. For the CDR3, the DNA is TGTGCCAGCAGTCTCGGGGACGGAAATTCACCCCTCCACTTT.

At least ten counts were recorded for this clonotype. The chain combines TRBV24-1 with TRBJ2-1; 14 nucleotides line up with TRBD2. CDR1 and CDR2 (germline): KGHDR, SFDVKD. Trimming at V came to 3 bases and at J to 5 bases, leaving 11 bases not matched to a gene. The CDR3 consists of 19 residues. CDR3 bases: TGTGCCACCAGTGATACCTCCGGGACTAGCGGGAGTGAGAACAATGAGCAGTTCTTC. As protein: CATSDTSGTSGSENNEQFF.

This clonotype was detected many times. The chain carries TRBV2 and TRBJ1-5; D is unresolved. V dropped 3 bases and J dropped 2 bases, with 5 bases sitting between them. Germline assignment: CDR1 SNHLY and CDR2 FYNNEI. CDR3 length: 13 amino acids. CDR3: CASSDSGNQPQHF. CDR3 bases: TGTGCCAGCAGTGACTCGGGCAATCAGCCCCAGCATTTT.

Ten or more counts support this clonotype. V is TRBV7-9 and J is TRBJ2-7, with 13 positions matching TRBD2. Germline assignment: CDR1 SEHNR and CDR2 FQNEAQ (reference sequence). V dropped 6 bases and J dropped 3; count of bases not matched to a gene: 11. This CDR3 is built from 17 residues. The CDR3 nucleotides read TGTGCCAGCAGTCAGAATTTGGGACTAGCGGGAAACTACGAGCAGTACTTC. It translates to CASSQNLGLAGNYEQYF.

This clonotype was observed many times. The CDR3 loop is CASSSTTRGGVEQFF. The CDR3 nucleotides are TGTGCCAGCAGTTCCACCACTAGGGGCGGCGTTGAGCAGTTCTTC. The V and J genes are TRBV28 and TRBJ2-1, with D perhaps assigned TRBD1 or TRBD2 (5 bases each). The CDR3 is 15 residues long. V shed 4 bases and J shed 9 bases, with 19 bases lying between them. Germline V gene data show CDR1 as MDHEN and CDR2 as SYDVKM. The full variable domain, with the rest looked up from reference TRBV28 and TRBJ2-1, is DVKVTQSSRYLVKRTGEKVFLECVQDMDHENMFWYRQDPGLGLRLIYFSYDVKMKEKGDIPEGYSVSREKKERFSLILESASTNQTSMYLCASSSTTRGGVEQFFGPGTRLTVL.

This clonotype has only a few counts. CDR3 sequence reads: CASSLGARGTDTQYF. CDR3 sequence (DNA): TGTGCCAGCAGCTTAGGAGCGCGGGGCACAGATACGCAGTATTTT. The V call is TRBV7-3, the J call TRBJ2-3; TRBD2 might be the D (5 bases). Trimming removed 2 bases at V and 1 base at J, with 10 bases between. Germline V gene lookup returns CDR1 SGHTA and CDR2 FQGTGA. The CDR3 covers 15 residues.

The chain recombines TRBV30 with TRBJ2-5; D is tentatively TRBD1 or TRBD2 (6 bases each). This CDR3 comprises 13 residues. The ends were cut back, 8 bases at V and 2 bases at J, with 15 bases in the middle. Germline V gene lookup returns CDR1 GTSNPN and CDR2 SVGIG (reference sequence). The CDR3 loop reads CAVAGDWQETQYF. As DNA, the CDR3 is TGTGCCGTCGCAGGGGACTGGCAAGAGACCCAGTACTTC.

This clonotype has at least ten counts. This chain connects TRBV27 to TRBJ2-1; TRBD2 matches 8 bases. Germline assignment: CDR1 MNHEY and CDR2 SMNVEV (reference sequence). The CDR3 is made up of 15 amino acids. Germline trimming cut 3 bases from V and 8 bases from J; bases unmatched to any gene: 9. The CDR3 loop is CASSFGVAGTDEQFF. DNA for the CDR3: TGTGCCAGCAGTTTTGGGGTAGCGGGGACGGATGAGCAGTTCTTC.

This clonotype was detected ten times or more. The CDR3: CASSLTGFIEAFF. The DNA of the CDR3 is TGTGCCAGCAGTTTAACAGGGTTTATTGAAGCTTTCTTT. The chain carries TRBV28 and TRBJ1-1; possibly TRBD1 for D (6 bases). The CDR3 has 13 amino acids. Germline lookup yields CDR1 MDHEN and CDR2 SYDVKM. The V end lost 2 bases, the J end lost 7 bases, and 11 bases lay between the germline ends.

The chain recombines TRBV4-1 with TRBJ2-7; TRBD1 aligns across 7 bases. The V and J ends lost 2 bases and 3 bases, in that order; junction bases with no gene match: 4. This CDR3 is built from 14 residues. Germline V gene lookup returns CDR1 MGHRA and CDR2 YSYEKL. CDR3 DNA sequence: TGCGCCAGCAGCCAAACAGGGGTGGGCTACGAGCAGTACTTC. It translates to CASSQTGVGYEQYF.

There are many counts of this clonotype. This rearrangement joins TRBV6-1 to TRBJ2-3; D unclear. V lost 4 bases and J 1 base, leaving 9 bases between the germline ends. Looked up from germline, CDR1 is MNHNS and CDR2 is SASEGT. This CDR3 contains 14 residues. DNA of the CDR3: TGTGCCAGCAGTGTGGCAGGACGCACAGATACGCAGTATTTT. This gives the protein CASSVAGRTDTQYF.

J is TRBJ2-5 and V is TRBV29-1; 7 positions agree with TRBD1. With V trimmed by 4 bases and J by 5 bases, 13 bases remained unmatched. The CDR3 is 15 residues long. Germline CDR1 reads SQVTM; CDR2 reads ANQGSEA. The CDR3 DNA reads TGCAGCGTTGCTAAATTAGGACAGGAGTTGGAGACCCAGTACTTC. Protein: CSVAKLGQELETQYF.

The CDR3, as DNA: TGTGCCAGCAGCCCGCGGGCCCAAACAGGGCCAGAGACCCAGTACTTC. This codes for CASSPRAQTGPETQYF. The chain is built from TRBV11-3 and TRBJ2-5; tentatively, D is TRBD1 (6 bases). Germline V CDR1 and CDR2: SGHNT, YENEEA. This CDR3 has 16 amino acids. V lost 5 bases and J 4 bases, leaving 20 bases between the germline ends.

The genes are TRBV27 and TRBJ1-1, with D possibly being TRBD1 (6 bases). Germline-derived CDR1 and CDR2 are MNHEY and SMNVEV (reference sequence). The V end was cut by 0 bases, the J end by 1 base, with 9 bases between. CDR3 length equals 15 residues. The CDR3 nucleotides read TGTGCCAGCAGTTTATCTCGGGGGCCGAACACTGAAGCTTTCTTT. As protein: CASSLSRGPNTEAFF.